What follows describes a single T cell receptor beta chain. The clone's antigen remains unknown. No base qualities exist here, and no much larger clone lies one base off it. This sample is drawn from a study of cytomegalovirus exposure and HLA in healthy donors (dated by TCRdb to about 2017). Describing the broader study: An earlier analysis of approximately 640 of the donors reported more than 250 Gb of sequence data and some 120 million unique TCR beta sequences from roughly 180 million T cells. Around 330 gigabases of sequencing data and about 92 million unique TCR sequences made up an early release that covered roughly 670 HLA-typed donors. Donor age, sex, ethnicity and CMV serostatus were compiled alongside the repertoire data. In an earlier analysis of 587 of the donors, high-throughput TCR beta sequencing was used to judge whether each TCR beta V gene segment behaved as functional or pseudogenic. Along with the approximately 670-subject first cohort, a separate validation cohort of approximately 110 different subjects was used. All discovery cohort repertoires had been generated on a single sequencing platform. High-throughput TCR immunosequencing, statistical association of individual TCRs with disease status, and machine learning were combined to predict cytomegalovirus infection status. On average, around 230,000 unique TCR beta nucleotide sequences were sequenced per donor among some 420 genotyped donors of the cohort, with around 19% of those sequences being non-productive. Roughly 5 DR-DQ haplotypes were handled as single units for association and clustering, since linkage in the cohort was strong. The T cell repertoires of several hundred subjects were profiled by immunosequencing and related to cytomegalovirus serostatus. Rather than drawing on any new phenotypic data, the later analysis identified candidate immune exposures from TCR beta sequences and the way those sequences occurred across donors. A later analysis re-examined previously published TCR beta repertoires from roughly 720 donors and added high-resolution HLA genotyping to investigate patterns of TCR occurrence. Of the 300 to 400 genotyped donors, about 84% fell in the genetic ancestry cluster associated with self-reported Caucasian donors. The study aimed to test whether signatures of past pathogen exposure could be identified by cataloging public T cell receptors. The number of donors typed differed by locus, with about 629-630 for A, B, C, DRB1 and DQB1, roughly 520 for DQA1, over 600 for DPA1, and under 490 for DPB1. HLA typing covered class I and class II loci at four-digit resolution. A later genetic analysis took genome-wide SNP genotypes for about 65% of the 666 donors and used that subset as a discovery cohort.

The paper's findings and limits, for the study overall: Specific HLA alleles were associated with roughly 16,000 TCR beta sequences at a false discovery rate of 0.05 in a later analysis. In the study, about 150 TCR beta chains were listed as associated with cytomegalovirus. Some IMGT-functional V segments, including TRBV6-2 and TRBV6-3, could not be told apart with the 87-base-pair reads, so those segments were excluded. While some public TCRs were present in many individuals, most TCR sequences turned up only very rarely across donors. In a later analysis, HLA-associated TCR beta chains showed more clonal expansion and lower generation probabilities than non-associated chains that were equally common. Because HLA typing was unavailable for some donors at each locus, only the typed subset was used in association tests. About 17 rarely observed V segments, including chromosome 9 orphons, were excluded from the earlier analysis of approximately 500 of the donors because counts were too low. Assigning TCR associations to individual alleles was difficult when HLA alleles, especially DR and DQ, strongly co-occurred. In a later analysis, several top co-occurrence clusters were reported to appear linked to parvovirus B19, influenza, CMV and Epstein-Barr virus. A further reported finding was that TCR beta sequences accurately predicted the HLA-A and HLA-B alleles for most subjects in the first cohort. A later genetic analysis reported fewer N-insertions in productive TCRs among donors in an Asian-associated ancestry cluster than the roughly 700-donor mean. A cluster of highly shared sequence variants was judged likely to be a technical artifact of the sequencing pipeline. According to a later analysis, TCR association rates differed among HLA loci, with DRB1 alleles showing the most associated TCRs and HLA-C alleles showing the fewest. V-gene and J-gene trimming of TCR beta chains was associated with a missense DCLRE1C variant in a later genetic analysis, and the association was replicated in an independent cohort. According to a later analysis, most CMV-associated TCR beta chains appeared to be HLA-restricted, and the HLA associations seemed to be driven largely by CMV exposure. For the cohort, immune exposure information was limited to CMV serostatus. Three of the identified cytomegalovirus-associated TCR beta chains were confirmed in vitro to be specific for cytomegalovirus antigens. Correlated functional status among segregating V segments might reflect linkage disequilibrium, but an unknown experimental factor could not be ruled out. In this cohort, only TCR beta chains were sequenced, and detectable features were limited by the absence of alpha or paired-chain data. In an earlier analysis of some 550 of the donors, most TCR beta V segments were observed in productive rearrangements about 90% or about 30% of the time, broadly matching IMGT annotations. Roughly uniform sequencing depth across donors was assumed in presence/absence analyses, although this assumption may not hold. In both the original and validation cohorts, the classifier was reported to diagnose cytomegalovirus status with high specificity and sensitivity. The authors suggested that the approach could potentially be extended to other disease states and immunological phenotypes.

Reading from cysteine to phenylalanine, the CDR3 counts 14 amino acids. Just the 42-base CDR3 DNA is kept, in frame starting at base 1. CDR1 and CDR2 were assigned from the germline V gene (reference sequence) as LNHDA and SQIVND. For this chain, trimming is 9 bases at the V end and 3 bases at the J end, and the number of junction bases without a gene match is 11. The method behind the library was the immunoSEQ multiplex PCR assay. For the multiplex PCR, a mixture combining 60 forward primers for TCR Vbeta segments and 13 reverse primers for TCR Jbeta segments was used. The CDR3 region of rearranged TCR beta genes was amplified from genomic DNA by a multiplex PCR assay. The amplified TCR beta libraries were sequenced on the Illumina HiSeq System as 87-base-pair reads. Turning to the authors' computational methods: Across the 666 repertoires, a later analysis counted about 81 million unique TCR beta chains, 9.5 million to 13 million of which were shared by at least two donors. To remove PCR and sequencing errors, raw reads were error-corrected and collapsed into unique sequences using a nearest-neighbor algorithm that merged closely related sequences. Alignment of CDR3 sequences to IMGT reference sequences was used to assign V, D and J gene segments. For a sequence to be retained, a match of at least six nucleotides to both a V gene segment and a J gene segment was required. A rearrangement counted as productive if the CDR3 had no stop codons and remained in frame with V and J, and every other rearrangement counted as non-productive. CDR3 was defined according to IMGT convention as the region running from the second conserved V-encoded cysteine to the conserved J-encoded phenylalanine. In an earlier analysis of around 540 of the donors, sequences lacking an unambiguous match to a single V gene segment were excluded. An earlier analysis of a few hundred of the donors called V segments functional above 56.7% productive rearrangements and segregating when the between-donor standard deviation exceeded 5%. A statistical classification framework was developed to diagnose cytomegalovirus status using the catalog of TCR beta chain sequences. A later analysis assigned V and J genes by comparing TCR nucleotide sequences with IMGT/GENE-DB human TR gene sequences. A later analysis assigned CDR3 sequences and most-parsimonious VDJ recombination scenarios with the TCRdist pipeline. In a later analysis, each TCR beta chain was defined by its CDR3 amino acid sequence together with its V-gene family, and reads without a unique V-gene family were excluded. To address suspected cross-contamination and a sequencing artifact, a later analysis removed under 600 highly shared, low-generation-probability nucleotide sequences. In a later analysis, a clonal expansion index was calculated for each public chain from normalized within-repertoire ranks of inferred template counts. A later analysis computed generation probabilities with a VDJ recombination model fitted to out-of-frame rearrangements, and checked the results against IGoR. A later analysis scored TCR-TCR, TCR-HLA and TCR-CMV co-occurrence with hypergeometric tests, applying a repertoire-size bias correction to TCR pairs. To estimate false discovery rates, a later analysis permuted the HLA or CMV assignments 20 times. A later analysis grouped co-occurring TCRs with DBSCAN, adding TCRdist sequence similarity when clustering within HLA-allele-positive subsets. For co-occurrence clustering, repertoires with fewer than 30,000 or more than 120,000 public chains were excluded, along with about five repertoires with anomalous nucleotide sharing. TCRdb took over this immuneACCESS table, retaining in-frame rearrangements with V and J assigned. Such tables are incomplete; in checked studies, under half of the missing clones stem from an unresolved V gene, and the remainder is unexplained. That table gives V, J and clone size, and the DNA gave D and trimming. Here the sample has 100,000 to 150,000 clones; roughly 84% occur a single time. The ten largest clones represent 2% to 3% of the sample.

In total, approximately 610 healthy bone marrow donors made up the cohort. All cohort members were sampled while nominally healthy, although unrecorded immune exposures were likely present. The donor tested CMV seronegative and was one of the 352 seronegative cohort members. A peripheral blood sample was provided by each donor, and peripheral blood mononuclear cells were used for TCR beta sequencing. Genomic DNA was extracted from the blood cell samples with the Qiagen DNeasy Blood Extraction Kit. The rearranged chain carries TRBV19 and TRBJ2-7; 7 junctional bases match TRBD1. The receptor comes from a man aged 50-60 years in good health and CMV-seronegative. Sequenced input: PBMCs. The encoded CDR3 is CASRAQGDRYEQYF. The DNA reads TGTGCCAGCCGCGCTCAGGGGGATCGCTACGAGCAGTACTTC.